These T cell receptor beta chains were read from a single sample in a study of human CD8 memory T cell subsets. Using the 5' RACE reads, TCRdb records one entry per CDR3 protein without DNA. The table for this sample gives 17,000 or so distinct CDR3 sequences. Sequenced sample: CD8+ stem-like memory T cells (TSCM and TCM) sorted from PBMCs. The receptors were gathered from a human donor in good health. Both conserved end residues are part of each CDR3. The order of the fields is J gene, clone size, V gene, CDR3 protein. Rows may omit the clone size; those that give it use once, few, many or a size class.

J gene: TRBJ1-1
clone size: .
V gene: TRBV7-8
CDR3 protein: CASSVRWGSNTEAFF

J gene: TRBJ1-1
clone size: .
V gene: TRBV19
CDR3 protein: CASSADPVWDTEAFF

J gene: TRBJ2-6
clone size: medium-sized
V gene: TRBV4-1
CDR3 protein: CASSQDGSSGANVLTF

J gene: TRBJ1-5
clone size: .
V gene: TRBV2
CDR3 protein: CASSGGRGNQPQHF

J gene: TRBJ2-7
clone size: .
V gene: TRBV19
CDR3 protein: CASSIGGGLSYEQYF

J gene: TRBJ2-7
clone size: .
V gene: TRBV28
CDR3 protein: CASTDPGGEQYF

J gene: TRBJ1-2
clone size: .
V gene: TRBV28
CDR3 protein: CASSLITDSYGYTF

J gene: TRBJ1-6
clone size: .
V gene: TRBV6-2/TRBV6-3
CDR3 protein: CASRGRQRIDSPLHF

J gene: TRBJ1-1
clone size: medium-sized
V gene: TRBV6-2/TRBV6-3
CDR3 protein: CASRDGQGIGQYNTEAFF

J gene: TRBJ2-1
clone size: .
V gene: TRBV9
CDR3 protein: CASSASGTAYNEQFF

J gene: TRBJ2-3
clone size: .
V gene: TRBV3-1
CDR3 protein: CASSQGSLLAEAPADTQYF

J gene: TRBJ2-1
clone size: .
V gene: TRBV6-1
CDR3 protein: CASSEHGSYNEQFF

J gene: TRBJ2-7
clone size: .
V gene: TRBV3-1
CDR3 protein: CASSQGTTRVPFYEQYF

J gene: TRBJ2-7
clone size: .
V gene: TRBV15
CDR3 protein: CATSRGASGANEQYF

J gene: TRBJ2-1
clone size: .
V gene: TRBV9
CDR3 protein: CASSVGGSVEQFF

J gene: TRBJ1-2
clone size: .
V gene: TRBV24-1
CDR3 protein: CATSDDGGPNEYGYTF

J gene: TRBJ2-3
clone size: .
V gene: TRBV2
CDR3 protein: CATETSGETDTQYF

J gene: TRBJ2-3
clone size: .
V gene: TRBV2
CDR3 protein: CASSETSRSGDTQYF

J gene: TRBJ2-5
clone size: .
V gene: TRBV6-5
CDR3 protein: CASSQQGGQETQYF

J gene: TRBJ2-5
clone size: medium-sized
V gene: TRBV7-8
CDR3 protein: CASSLGGLAGAETQYF

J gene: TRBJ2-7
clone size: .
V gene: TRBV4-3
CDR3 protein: CASSPGGGTTYEQYF

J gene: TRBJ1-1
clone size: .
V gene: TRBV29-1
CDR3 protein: CSVEDFGTESNTEAFF

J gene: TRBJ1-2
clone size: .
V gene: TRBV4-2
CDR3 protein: CASSQEGGGVGHGYTF

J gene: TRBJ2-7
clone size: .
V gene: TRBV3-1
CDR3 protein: CASSQGQGPYEQYF

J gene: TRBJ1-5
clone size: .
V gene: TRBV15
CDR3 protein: CATSRDLSGMSRQPQHF